This TCR beta chain was sequenced during a study of siplizumab effects on memory and regulatory T cells. Findings of the study overall: The average Treg-derived proportion among mappable alloreactive CD4+ clones was about 70% with siplizumab versus about 30% in controls.

Here immunoSEQ multiplex PCR was the method, and the copy in TCRdb shows in-frame clones only, minus some. The table lists 110,000 or so clones, approximately 92% of them singletons. Regarding this clone: Its specificity is unknown.

Germline V gene data show CDR1 as SEHNR and CDR2 as FQNEAQ (reference sequence). This CDR3 has 17 residues. Unmatched junction bases numbered 1, after V lost 3 bases and J lost 0 bases. What was sequenced was non-Treg CD4+ T cells sorted from blood. This TCR came from a human donor in good health. The chain has TRBV7-9 and TRBJ1-6; 11 bases agree with TRBD1. CDR3 loop: CASSFGTGGSYNSPLHF. The CDR3 DNA sequence: TGTGCCAGCAGCTTCGGGACAGGGGGCTCCTATAATTCACCCCTCCACTTT.